This record concerns one T cell receptor (beta chain) sequence. Its antigen remains unknown. V was pared by 5 bases and J by 6 bases, with 5 bases of the junction left unmatched. CDR3 length: 15 amino acids. Germline CDR1 is SGHTA and CDR2 is FQGTGA. The data stem from a study of cytomegalovirus exposure and HLA in healthy donors. Whole-study context: In an earlier analysis, around 120 million unique TCR beta sequences were found from about 179 million T cells.

Study-level results: In a later analysis, V- and J-gene trimming of beta chains associated with a DCLRE1C missense variant, replicated independently.

In the PCR, 60 Vbeta and 13 Jbeta primers were used. Sequencing used immunoSEQ multiplex PCR; TCRdb keeps in-frame clones, though not all of them. Altogether approximately 170,000 clones are present, roughly four fifths being singletons, with the ten largest covering around 1.5%. The sequence derives from a man in his forties in good health and CMV-seronegative. The chain joins TRBV7-3 to TRBJ2-1; 12 bases map to TRBD2. Sequencing input: PBMCs. The CDR3 loop is CASSLGLAGLNEQFF. The CDR3 DNA reads as TGTGCCAGCAGCCTTGGACTAGCGGGACTCAATGAGCAGTTCTTC.